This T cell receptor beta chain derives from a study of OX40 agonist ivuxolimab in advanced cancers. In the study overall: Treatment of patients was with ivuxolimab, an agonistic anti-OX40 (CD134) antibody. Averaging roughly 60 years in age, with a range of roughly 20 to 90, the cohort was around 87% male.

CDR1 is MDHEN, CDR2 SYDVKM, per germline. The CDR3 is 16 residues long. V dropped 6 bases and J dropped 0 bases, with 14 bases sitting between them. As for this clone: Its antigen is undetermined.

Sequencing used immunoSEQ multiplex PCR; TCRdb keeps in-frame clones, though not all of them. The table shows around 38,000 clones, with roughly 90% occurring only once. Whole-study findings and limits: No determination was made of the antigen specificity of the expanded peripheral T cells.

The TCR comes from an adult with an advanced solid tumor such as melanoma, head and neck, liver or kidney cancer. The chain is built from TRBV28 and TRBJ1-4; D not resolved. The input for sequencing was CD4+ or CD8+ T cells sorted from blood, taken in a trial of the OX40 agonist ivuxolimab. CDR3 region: CASSLLVGTTNEKLFF. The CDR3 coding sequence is TGTGCCAGCAGCCTCCTGGTGGGGACAACTAATGAAAAACTGTTTTTT.